A single sample gave rise to the 23 T cell receptor beta chains below, sequenced in a study of human T cells and chemical hapten exposure. Stated time point: pre-sensitization, week 0. Treatment here: therapeutic diphenylcyclopropenone sensitization with weekly scalp DPC. TCRdb redid the calling of the RACE reads with MiXCR, one entry per CDR3 protein. The table includes a few hundred thousand distinct CDR3 sequences, 5% to 6.5% detected once. This specimen was whole blood, taken in connection with sensitization to the hapten diphenylcyclopropenone (DPC). These receptors came from a woman aged 18 to 35 with alopecia areata. Some clones in this sample may be carry-over from other donors' samples.

This clonotype was recorded a few times. The chain carries TRBV20-1 and TRBJ2-3; D could derive from TRBD1 or TRBD2 (5 bases each). CDR1 is DFQATT and CDR2 is SNEGSKA in the germline V gene (reference sequence). V dropped 4 bases and J dropped 2 bases, with 16 bases sitting between them. The CDR3 is 15 amino acids. Here the CDR3 reads CSANPGRDPTDTQYF. The CDR3 nucleotides are TGCAGTGCTAACCCCGGCCGGGACCCCACAGATACGCAGTATTTT.

The chain joins TRBV7-9 to TRBJ2-3, with 9 bases that match TRBD2. The germline gives CDR1 SEHNR, CDR2 FQNEAQ (reference sequence). The CDR3 sequence is 16 residues long. The trim removed 2 bases at V and 6 bases at J, leaving 9 bases unmatched. For the CDR3, the DNA is TGTGCCAGCAGCTTAATCCGGCGGGGGGGCTCGGATACGCAGTATTTT. Amino acid sequence: CASSLIRRGGSDTQYF.

The sample holds a few counts of this clonotype. The chain joins TRBV20-1 to TRBJ2-7; 8 bases are a match to TRBD2. Trimming removed 6 bases from V and 7 bases from J; junction bases left unmatched: 11. The CDR3 is 13 amino acids. Looked up from germline, CDR1 is DFQATT and CDR2 is SNEGSKA (reference sequence). This chain's CDR3 is CSAAGAATGEQYF. DNA of the CDR3: TGCAGTGCAGCGGGGGCGGCGACGGGAGAGCAGTACTTC.

The chain joins TRBV2 to TRBJ2-7, with D perhaps assigned TRBD1 or TRBD2 (6 bases each). V dropped 1 base and J dropped 4 bases, with 11 bases sitting between them. The length of the CDR3 is 14 residues. The V gene's germline CDR1 is SNHLY and CDR2 FYNNEI. The CDR3 spells CASSEDLGGYEQYF. In DNA form, the CDR3 reads TGTGCCAGCAGTGAAGACTTAGGGGGGTACGAGCAGTACTTC.

The table lists this clonotype with many counts. V is TRBV6-5 and J is TRBJ1-1; a possible D gene is TRBD1 (6 bases). CDR3 size: 16 residues. Germline values: CDR1 MNHEY, CDR2 SVGAGI. Trimming shortened V by 5 bases and J by 2 bases, and 18 bases separated the two germline ends. In DNA form, the CDR3 reads TGTGCCAGCAGTAAACTAACGAACAGGGCCAACACTGAAGCTTTCTTT. It encodes CASSKLTNRANTEAFF.

This clonotype was seen at least ten times. The chain has TRBV2 and TRBJ1-1; D remains ambiguous. V was trimmed by 2 bases and J by 4 bases, leaving 14 bases between them. In germline, CDR1 is SNHLY, CDR2 FYNNEI. The length of the CDR3 is 15 residues. The CDR3 reads CASSELRTQSTEAFF. The CDR3 DNA reads as TGTGCCAGCAGTGAACTTCGGACCCAGTCCACTGAAGCTTTCTTT.

This clonotype has just a few counts. V and J are TRBV6-2 or TRBV6-3 and TRBJ2-1; 12 bases match TRBD2. V gave up 4 bases and J gave up 8 bases; unmatched junction bases: 9. CDR3 length equals 16 residues. The germline CDR1 and CDR2 sequences are MNHEY and SVGEGT. CDR3 residues: CASSSPSGGAKDEQFF. The CDR3 region has the DNA TGTGCCAGCAGTTCTCCTAGCGGGGGGGCCAAGGATGAGCAGTTCTTC.

V gene TRBV29-1 combines with J gene TRBJ1-2, with unresolved D. The CDR3 is 15 amino acids. Trimming shortened V by 6 bases and J by 1 base, and 18 bases separated the two germline ends. The V gene's germline CDR1 is SQVTM and CDR2 ANQGSEA. For the CDR3, the DNA is TGCAGCGTGGATGTGGCGGGATTAATTAACTATGGCTACACCTTC. Its protein product is CSVDVAGLINYGYTF. Complete variable domain (other parts from reference TRBV29-1 and TRBJ1-2): SAVISQKPSRDICQRGTSLTIQCQVDSQVTMMFWYRQQPGQSLTLIATANQGSEATYESGFVIDKFPISRPNLTFSTLTVSNMSPEDSSIYLCSVDVAGLINYGYTFGSGTRLTVV.

This clonotype was seen only a few times. This rearrangement joins TRBV6-6 to TRBJ1-6, with a tentative D call TRBD1 (6 bases). There are 13 residues in the CDR3. V lost 10 bases and J 8 bases, leaving 15 bases between the germline ends. Germline V CDR1 and CDR2: MNHNY, SVGAGI (reference sequence). CDR3 region: CATNRVRYSPLHF. As DNA, the CDR3 is TGTGCCACCAACAGGGTTCGTTATTCACCCCTCCACTTT.

This clonotype was seen only a few times. V gene TRBV9 combines with J gene TRBJ2-6; either TRBD1 or TRBD2 may fit D (5 bases each). CDR1 and CDR2 (germline): SGDLS, YYNGEE. Trimming left V 3 bases short and J 2 bases short, with 18 bases between. The CDR3 has 18 amino acids. The CDR3 here is CASSGLPRSGPGANVLTF. For the CDR3, the DNA is TGTGCCAGCAGCGGACTCCCACGGTCGGGGCCTGGGGCCAACGTCCTGACTTTC.

The rearrangement joins TRBV6-1 to TRBJ2-5; TRBD1 matches 7 bases. Trimming removed 3 bases from V and 11 bases from J; junction bases left unmatched: 12. The CDR3 contains 14 residues. The germline V gene encodes CDR1 MNHNS and CDR2 SASEGT. The CDR3 sequence: CASSDRGQGRLQYF. The CDR3 DNA reads as TGTGCCAGCAGTGATAGGGGGCAGGGGCGCCTGCAGTACTTC.

The chain recombines TRBV7-2 with TRBJ1-5; unclear D gene. This CDR3 is 17 amino acids long. Germline V gives CDR1 SGHTA, CDR2 FQGNSA. The V gene lost 1 base and the J gene lost 0 bases, with 13 bases spanning the gap. The CDR3 nucleotides read TGTGCCAGCAGCTTAGAGGCTACACTTTATAGCAATCAGCCCCAGCATTTT. Translating it yields CASSLEATLYSNQPQHF.

This clonotype turned up a few times. The rearrangement links TRBV14 to TRBJ2-1; weak D call: TRBD1 (6 bases). This CDR3 region has 12 residues. Germline loops: CDR1 SGHDN, CDR2 FVKESK. With 1 base removed from V and 9 bases from J, the gap between germline ends came to 7 bases. The DNA of the CDR3 is TGTGCCAGCAGCCAAGGAGGGGGTGAGCAGTTCTTC. Its translation: CASSQGGGEQFF.

This clonotype was detected many times. This chain joins TRBV28 and TRBJ1-2; the D gene is possibly TRBD1 (6 bases). The CDR3 length is 12 residues. In germline, CDR1 is MDHEN, CDR2 SYDVKM. V was trimmed by 2 bases and J by 8 bases, leaving 9 bases between them. The CDR3 reads CASSLSQGGYTF. Here the CDR3 DNA reads TGTGCCAGCAGTTTAAGCCAGGGGGGCTACACCTTC.

This clonotype was detected ten times or more. This chain uses TRBV3-1 with TRBJ1-5; D is unclear. The CDR3 runs to 12 residues. The V gene's germline CDR1 is LGHDT and CDR2 YNNKEL (reference sequence). With 3 bases removed from V and 6 bases from J, the gap between germline ends came to 6 bases. This CDR3 is CASSQGSQPQHF. In nucleotides, the CDR3 is TGTGCCAGCAGCCAGGGGAGTCAGCCCCAGCATTTT.

This clonotype was observed many times. The chain is built from TRBV5-1 and TRBJ2-1; the match to TRBD2 covers 10 bases. Germline trimming cut 0 bases from V and 8 bases from J; bases unmatched to any gene: 5. CDR1 and CDR2 from the germline V gene are SGHRS and YFSETQ. This CDR3 contains 15 residues. In nucleotides, the CDR3 is TGCGCCAGCAGCTTGGGTCTAGCGGGGGCTGATGAGCAGTTCTTC. It is translated as CASSLGLAGADEQFF.

This clonotype was detected ten times or more. The chain combines TRBV12-3 or TRBV12-4 with TRBJ1-1; D gene uncertain. The V end lost 5 bases, the J end lost 0 bases, and 19 bases lay between the germline ends. The CDR3 sequence is 17 residues long. CDR3: CASSGIVGDAVNTEAFF. Here the CDR3 DNA reads TGTGCCAGCAGTGGGATTGTTGGGGATGCCGTGAACACTGAAGCTTTCTTT.

This clonotype appeared a few times. The rearrangement joins TRBV7-2 to TRBJ1-4; 9 positions match TRBD1. Per germline, CDR1 SGHTA and CDR2 FQGNSA. This CDR3 has 15 amino acids. Trimming at V came to 3 bases and at J to 7 bases, leaving 6 bases not matched to a gene. The CDR3 protein is CASSLGDRDFEKLFF. DNA of the CDR3: TGTGCCAGCAGCTTGGGGGACAGGGATTTTGAAAAACTGTTTTTT.

This clonotype appeared a few times. This sequence joins TRBV28 and TRBJ2-3; possibly TRBD2 for D (5 bases). This CDR3 contains 14 residues. The germline V gene encodes CDR1 MDHEN and CDR2 SYDVKM. The V end was cut by 8 bases, the J end by 6 bases, with 18 bases between. The CDR3 DNA follows: TGTGCCAGCGGACGCCTAGCCCGACCGGATACGCAGTATTTT. As protein: CASGRLARPDTQYF.

This clonotype was counted once. The chain recombines TRBV5-4 with TRBJ1-1; no firm D call. The V and J ends lost 4 bases and 9 bases respectively, with 13 bases between them. The CDR3 is made up of 12 amino acids. Germline V CDR1 and CDR2: SGHNT, YYREEE (reference sequence). The CDR3 sequence is CASSPREGKAFF. Written as DNA, the CDR3 is TGTGCCAGCAGCCCCCGTGAAGGCAAAGCTTTCTTT. Full variable domain (missing parts from reference TRBV5-4 and TRBJ1-1): ETGVTQSPTHLIKTRGQQVTLRCSSQSGHNTVSWYQQALGQGPQFIFQYYREEENGRGNFPPRFSGLQFPNYSSELNVNALELDDSALYLCASSPREGKAFFGQGTRLTVV.

In this sample, this clonotype turned up many times. The chain couples TRBV12-3 or TRBV12-4 to TRBJ2-3; the match to TRBD2 covers 11 bases. Germline trimming cut 3 bases from V and 2 bases from J; bases unmatched to any gene: 13. CDR3 size: 19 residues. The CDR3 is CASSFSSASGGYLTDTQYF. The CDR3 region has the DNA TGTGCCAGCAGTTTCTCGTCGGCTAGCGGGGGGTACCTCACAGATACGCAGTATTTT.

This chain links TRBV3-1 with TRBJ1-1; no reliable D call. This CDR3 spans 14 amino acids. Germline assignment: CDR1 LGHDT and CDR2 YNNKEL (reference sequence). Trimming shortened V by 4 bases and J by 2 bases, and 11 bases separated the two germline ends. The CDR3 nucleotides are TGTGCCAGCAGCCCGGTGGACGAAAACACTGAAGCTTTCTTT. Its protein product is CASSPVDENTEAFF.

The chain employs TRBV12-3 or TRBV12-4 and TRBJ2-1, with 10 positions matching TRBD1. Germline trimming cut 5 bases from V and 8 bases from J; bases unmatched to any gene: 3. CDR3 size: 13 residues. The CDR3: CASSPGTGDEQFF. DNA for the CDR3: TGTGCCAGCAGTCCCGGGACAGGGGATGAGCAGTTCTTC.